These 11 T cell receptor beta chains were sequenced from one sample in a study of cytomegalovirus exposure and HLA in healthy donors. The primer mix had 60 Vbeta and 13 Jbeta primers. TCRdb's table, derived via immunoSEQ multiplex PCR, lists solely in-frame clones and lacks some. This sample has 180,000 or so clones; 75% to 85% occur once, and the top ten carry roughly 1.6%. Sequenced input: PBMCs. These receptors came from a man in his late teens or twenties in good health and CMV-seronegative.

V gene TRBV29-1 combines with J gene TRBJ2-4, with unresolved D. The length of the CDR3 is 13 residues. Per the germline V gene, CDR1 is SQVTM and CDR2 is ANQGSEA. Trimming shortened V by 6 bases and J by 0 bases, and 9 bases separated the two germline ends. CDR3 sequence: CSVAGLAKNIQYF. Written as DNA, the CDR3 is TGCAGCGTCGCAGGTCTAGCCAAAAACATTCAGTACTTC.

The V gene is TRBV6-1, the J gene TRBJ1-2, with D unclear. This CDR3 region has 14 residues. Germline V gene data show CDR1 as MNHNS and CDR2 as SASEGT. V gave up 5 bases and J gave up 5 bases, with 15 bases separating them. The CDR3 sequence is CASSTAPGTYGYTF. Written as DNA, the CDR3 is TGTGCCAGCAGTACCGCCCCCGGTACGTATGGCTACACCTTC.

As for this clone: The sample holds other DNA sequences that translate to the same CDR3. This chain uses TRBV6-6 with TRBJ2-7; 9 nucleotides line up with TRBD1. This CDR3 has 15 residues. V lost 2 bases, J lost 7 bases, and 9 bases stayed unmatched. CDR1 and CDR2 from the germline V gene are MNHNY and SVGAGI (reference sequence). Written as DNA, the CDR3 is TGTGCCAGCAGTTACCTAGGGACAGGGTCAGGGGAGCAGTACTTC. This codes for CASSYLGTGSGEQYF.

The gene calls are TRBV27 and TRBJ2-2; TRBD1 matches at 7 bases. After removal of 2 bases from V and 7 bases from J, the junction contained 10 bases not matched to a gene. Germline lookup yields CDR1 MNHEY and CDR2 SMNVEV (reference sequence). There are 16 residues in the CDR3. CDR3 sequence reads: CASSLAGRGLGGELFF. Here the CDR3 DNA reads TGTGCCAGCAGTTTAGCGGGTAGGGGGCTGGGCGGGGAGCTGTTTTTT.

This chain joins TRBV2 and TRBJ2-5, with D possibly matching TRBD1 (6 bases). Germline CDR1 is SNHLY and CDR2 is FYNNEI. Trimming took off 4 bases at V and 13 bases at J, with 13 bases between the two ends. The CDR3 is made up of 11 amino acids. In DNA form, the CDR3 reads TGTGCCAGCAGTGCCGGACAGAAGAGGTACTTC. It encodes CASSAGQKRYF.

CDR3: CASSGTGANTIYF. DNA of the CDR3: TGTGCCAGCAGCGGGACAGGGGCAAACACCATATATTTT. V usage is TRBV5-6 and J usage is TRBJ1-3; 10 nucleotides line up with TRBD1. CDR1 SGHDT and CDR2 YYEEEE come from the germline V gene. The CDR3 is 13 residues long. Trimming removed 4 bases from V and 6 bases from J; junction bases left unmatched: 1.

The rearrangement joins TRBV7-4 to TRBJ2-5; 14 nucleotides line up with TRBD2. CDR1 SGHVT and CDR2 SQSDAQ come from the germline V gene. This CDR3 has 19 residues. The J segment lost 1 base and the V segment lost 5 bases, leaving 12 bases of the junction unmatched. For the CDR3, the DNA is TGTGCCAGCAGCACTCCCCCCGGGACTAGCGGGGGATTCCAAGAGACCCAGTACTTC. Amino acid sequence: CASSTPPGTSGGFQETQYF.

The gene calls are TRBV28 and TRBJ1-4, with a weak D call TRBD1 (5 bases). Looked up from germline, CDR1 is MDHEN and CDR2 is SYDVKM. There are 15 residues in the CDR3. Trimming cost V 2 bases and J 8 bases, with 15 bases left between them. The CDR3, as DNA: TGTGCCAGCAGTTTAAGTCAGGGAATGGGGGAAAAACTGTTTTTT. Amino acid sequence: CASSLSQGMGEKLFF.

This clone was counted between two and nine times. V and J are TRBV5-1 and TRBJ2-1, with 12 bases that match TRBD2. V lost 5 bases to trimming and J lost 5 bases; unmatched junction nucleotides: 8. Germline V lookup: CDR1 SGHRS, CDR2 YFSETQ. CDR3 length equals 16 residues. DNA for the CDR3: TGCGCCAGCAGACCTACGCTAGCGGGGGGGAACAATGAGCAGTTCTTC. As protein: CASRPTLAGGNNEQFF.

This clone was seen only a few times. The rearrangement uses TRBV5-4 and TRBJ2-1; 12 bases are shared with TRBD2. Germline CDR1 is SGHNT and CDR2 is YYREEE (reference sequence). CDR3 size: 16 residues. With V trimmed by 2 bases and J by 2 bases, 2 bases remained unmatched. CDR3 in amino acids: CASSLGLAGTYNEQFF. The DNA of the CDR3 is TGTGCCAGCAGCTTAGGACTAGCGGGAACCTACAATGAGCAGTTCTTC.

This clone was observed a handful of times. The rearrangement links TRBV12-1 to TRBJ2-2; the table's TRBD1 call for D was not verified on the DNA. TRBV12-1 is flagged as a pseudogene. CDR3 length: 21 residues. CDR3 coding DNA: TGTGCCAGCAGCTCACCCCCCAGGGGCGCGAAGCAAGGTATGAACACCGGGGAGCTGTTTTTT. Protein product: CASSSPPRGAKQGMNTGELFF.